This TCR beta chain was found in a study of T cell responses to AZD1222 COVID-19 vaccine. Regarding the study as a whole: Seropositive at baseline were only a handful of AZD1222 recipients. The span of vaccine-associated CD4 TCRs extended across spike, with dominance at 160-218 and 743-854. White British ancestry dominated among donors, who included more females, and clonal diversity was possibly underestimated.

V was trimmed by 6 bases and J by 0 bases, leaving 15 bases between them. The CDR3 length is 16 residues. In germline, CDR1 is SNHLY, CDR2 FYNNEI. In the case of this clone: The antigen is undetermined.

Clones were read by immunoSEQ multiplex PCR, and TCRdb kept only the in-frame ones, dropping some. The profile shows 130,000 to 150,000 clones, approximately 94% of them singletons. Sequencing used peripheral blood, obtained on day 0 of AZD1222 vaccination. This chain connects TRBV2 to TRBJ2-4; a possible D gene is TRBD2 (6 bases). The source of this sequence is an adult in good health. In nucleotides, the CDR3 is TGTGCCAGCAGGGGGGGACTGTCAATAGCCAAAAACATTCAGTACTTC. Amino acids: CASRGGLSIAKNIQYF.